This TCR beta chain was profiled in a study of PD-L1 blockade in urothelial cancer. Study-level background: Atezolizumab was started by patients around 2014 at 1,200 mg intravenously every 3 weeks. Across blood samples, T cells had a median count of about 140,000.

Noted time point: pretreatment peripheral blood. Urothelial carcinoma in patients was locally advanced or metastatic. Turning to this clone: Its antigen remains unknown.

Study conclusions and caveats: Clonality of blood TCR below the median before treatment predicted better survival.

TCRdb keeps only in-frame clones here, not all; method: immunoSEQ multiplex PCR. The sample contains tens of thousands of clones, roughly 89% of which appear only once. The CDR3 totals 18 residues. Germline CDR1 and CDR2: SGHTA and FQGTGA. Deletions cut 5 bases from V and 0 bases from J, with 21 bases between. This clonotype was obtained from a woman in her 70s with urothelial cancer. The input for sequencing was PBMCs, taken around atezolizumab (anti-PD-L1) treatment. This sequence joins TRBV7-3 and TRBJ2-3, with a tentative D call TRBD1 (6 bases). CDR3: CASSPHGGTGPSTDTQYF. The CDR3 DNA sequence: TGTGCCAGCAGCCCCCACGGTGGTACAGGGCCAAGCACAGATACGCAGTATTTT.